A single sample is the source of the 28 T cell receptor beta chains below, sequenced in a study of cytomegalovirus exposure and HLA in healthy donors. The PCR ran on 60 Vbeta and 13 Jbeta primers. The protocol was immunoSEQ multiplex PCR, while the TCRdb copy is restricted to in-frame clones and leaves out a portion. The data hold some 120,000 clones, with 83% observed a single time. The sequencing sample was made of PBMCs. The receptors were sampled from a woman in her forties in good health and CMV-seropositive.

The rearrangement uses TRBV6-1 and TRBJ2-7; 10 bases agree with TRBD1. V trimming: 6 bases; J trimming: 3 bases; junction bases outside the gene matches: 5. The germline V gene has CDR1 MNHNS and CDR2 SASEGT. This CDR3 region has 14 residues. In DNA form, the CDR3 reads TGTGCCAGCAGGGGGACAGGGGTGGACTACGAGCAGTACTTC. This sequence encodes CASRGTGVDYEQYF.

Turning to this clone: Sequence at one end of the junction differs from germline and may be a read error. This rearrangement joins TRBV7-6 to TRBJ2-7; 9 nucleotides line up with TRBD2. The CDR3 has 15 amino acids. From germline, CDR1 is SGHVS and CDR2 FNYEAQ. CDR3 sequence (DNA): TGTGCCAGCAGCTTAGGACTAGCGGTCTCCAACGAGCAGTACTTC. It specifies CASSLGLAVSNEQYF.

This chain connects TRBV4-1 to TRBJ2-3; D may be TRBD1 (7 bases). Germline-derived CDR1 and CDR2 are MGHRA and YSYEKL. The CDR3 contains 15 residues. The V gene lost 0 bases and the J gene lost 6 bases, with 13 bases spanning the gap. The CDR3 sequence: CASSQDGGGMDTQYF. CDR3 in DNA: TGCGCCAGCAGCCAAGATGGAGGGGGCATGGATACGCAGTATTTT.

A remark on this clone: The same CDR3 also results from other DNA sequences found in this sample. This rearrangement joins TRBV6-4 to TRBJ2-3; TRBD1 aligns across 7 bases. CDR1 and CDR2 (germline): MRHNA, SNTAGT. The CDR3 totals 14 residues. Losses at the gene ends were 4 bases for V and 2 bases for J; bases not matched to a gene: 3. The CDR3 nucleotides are TGTGCCAGCAGTGGACAGGGATTCACAGATACGCAGTATTTT. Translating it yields CASSGQGFTDTQYF.

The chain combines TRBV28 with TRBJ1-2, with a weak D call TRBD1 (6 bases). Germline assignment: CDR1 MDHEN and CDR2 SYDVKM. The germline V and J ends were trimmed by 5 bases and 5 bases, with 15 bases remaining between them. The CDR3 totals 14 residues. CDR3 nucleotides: TGTGCCAGCAGTGTCACAGGGAGAGGGTATGGCTACACCTTC. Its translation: CASSVTGRGYGYTF.

The CDR3 nucleotides read TGCGCCAGCAGCGTGGACAGGGGGCTGGGGCAGCCCCAGCATTTT. As protein: CASSVDRGLGQPQHF. The V gene is TRBV5-1, the J gene TRBJ1-5; the match to TRBD1 covers 11 bases. V was pared by 4 bases and J by 7 bases, with 7 bases of the junction left unmatched. Germline V lookup: CDR1 SGHRS, CDR2 YFSETQ. CDR3 length: 15 residues.

The CDR3 loop is CATRTSGSKGEQFF. The CDR3 coding sequence is TGTGCCACCAGGACTAGCGGGAGTAAAGGAGAGCAGTTCTTC. The chain employs TRBV15 and TRBJ2-1, with 12 nucleotides matching TRBD2. There are 14 residues in the CDR3. V dropped 6 bases and J dropped 10; count of bases not matched to a gene: 7. Germline V gives CDR1 LNHNV, CDR2 YYDKDF (reference sequence). The full variable domain, rest sourced from reference TRBV15 and TRBJ2-1, is DAMVIQNPRYQVTQFGKPVTLSCSQTLNHNVMYWYQQKSSQAPKLLFHYYDKDFNNEADTPDNFQSRRPNTSFCFLDIRSPGLGDTAMYLCATRTSGSKGEQFFGPGTRLTVL.

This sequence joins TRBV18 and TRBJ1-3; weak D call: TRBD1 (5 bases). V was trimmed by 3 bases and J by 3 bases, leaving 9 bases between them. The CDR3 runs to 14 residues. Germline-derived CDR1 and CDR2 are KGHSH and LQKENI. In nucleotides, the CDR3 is TGTGCCAGCTCACCGCAAGACAGTGGAAACACCATATATTTT. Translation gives CASSPQDSGNTIYF.

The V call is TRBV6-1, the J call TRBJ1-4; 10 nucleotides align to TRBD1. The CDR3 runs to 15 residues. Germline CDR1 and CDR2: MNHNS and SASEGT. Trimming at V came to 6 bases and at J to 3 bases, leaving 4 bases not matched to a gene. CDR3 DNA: TGTGCCAGCAGACTCGGGACAGGGGCTAATGAAAAACTGTTTTTT. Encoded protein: CASRLGTGANEKLFF.

The CDR3 DNA is TGTGCCATCTCTAGCAGTGTGGCAGTCAACGAGCAGTACTTC. Its protein product is CAISSSVAVNEQYF. The chain couples TRBV6-5 to TRBJ2-7; TRBD2 is a possible D gene (5 bases). The CDR3 length is 14 residues. Germline V gene lookup returns CDR1 MNHEY and CDR2 SVGAGI. The V end was cut by 10 bases, the J end by 5 bases, with 21 bases between.

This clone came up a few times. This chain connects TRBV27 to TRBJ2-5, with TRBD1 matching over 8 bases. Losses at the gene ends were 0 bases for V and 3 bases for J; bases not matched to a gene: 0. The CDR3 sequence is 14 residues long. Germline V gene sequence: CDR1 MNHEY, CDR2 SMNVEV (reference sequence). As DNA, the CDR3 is TGTGCCAGCAGTTTATCGACAGGGGAAGAGACCCAGTACTTC. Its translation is CASSLSTGEETQYF.

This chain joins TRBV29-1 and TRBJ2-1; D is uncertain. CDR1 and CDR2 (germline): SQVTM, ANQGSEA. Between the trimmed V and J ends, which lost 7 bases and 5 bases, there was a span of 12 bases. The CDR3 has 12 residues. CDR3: CSGFLINNEQFF. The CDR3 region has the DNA TGCAGCGGATTTCTAATTAACAATGAGCAGTTCTTC.

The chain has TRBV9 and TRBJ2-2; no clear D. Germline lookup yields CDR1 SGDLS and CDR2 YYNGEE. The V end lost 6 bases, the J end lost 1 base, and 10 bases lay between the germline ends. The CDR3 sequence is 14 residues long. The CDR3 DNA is TGTGCCAGCACCCTCTCGGGGAACACCGGGGAGCTGTTTTTT. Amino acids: CASTLSGNTGELFF. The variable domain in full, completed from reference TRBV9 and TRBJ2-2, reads DSGVTQTPKHLITATGQRVTLRCSPRSGDLSVYWYQQSLDQGLQFLIQYYNGEERAKGNILERFSAQQFPDLHSELNLSSLELGDSALYFCASTLSGNTGELFFGEGSRLTVL.

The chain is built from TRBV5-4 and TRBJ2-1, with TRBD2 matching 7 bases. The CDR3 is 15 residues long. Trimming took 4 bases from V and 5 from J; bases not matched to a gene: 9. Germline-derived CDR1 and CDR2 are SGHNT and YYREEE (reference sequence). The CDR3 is CASSLPTSVDNEQFF. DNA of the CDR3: TGTGCCAGCAGCCTACCAACTAGCGTAGACAATGAGCAGTTCTTC.

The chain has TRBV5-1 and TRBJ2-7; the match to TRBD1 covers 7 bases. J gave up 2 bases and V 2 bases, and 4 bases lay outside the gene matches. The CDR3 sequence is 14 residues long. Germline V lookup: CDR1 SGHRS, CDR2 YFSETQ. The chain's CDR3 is CASSLGDSTYEQYF. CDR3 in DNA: TGCGCCAGCAGCTTAGGGGACAGTACCTACGAGCAGTACTTC. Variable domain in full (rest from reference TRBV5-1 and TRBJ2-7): KAGVTQTPRYLIKTRGQQVTLSCSPISGHRSVSWYQQTPGQGLQFLFEYFSETQRNKGNFPGRFSGRQFSNSRSEMNVSTLELGDSALYLCASSLGDSTYEQYFGPGTRLTVT.

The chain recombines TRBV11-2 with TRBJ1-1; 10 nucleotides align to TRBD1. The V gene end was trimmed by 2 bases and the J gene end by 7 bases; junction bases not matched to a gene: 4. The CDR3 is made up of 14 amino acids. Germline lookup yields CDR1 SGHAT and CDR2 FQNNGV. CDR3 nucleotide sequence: TGTGCCAGCAGCTTACCGGGACAGGGGTTTGAAGCTTTCTTT. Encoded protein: CASSLPGQGFEAFF.

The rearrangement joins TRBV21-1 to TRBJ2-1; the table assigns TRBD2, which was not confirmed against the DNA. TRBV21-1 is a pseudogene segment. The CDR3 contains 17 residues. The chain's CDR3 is CASSKAEREGRENEQFF. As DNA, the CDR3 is TGTGCCAGCAGCAAAGCGGAGCGGGAGGGCCGTGAAAATGAGCAGTTCTTC.

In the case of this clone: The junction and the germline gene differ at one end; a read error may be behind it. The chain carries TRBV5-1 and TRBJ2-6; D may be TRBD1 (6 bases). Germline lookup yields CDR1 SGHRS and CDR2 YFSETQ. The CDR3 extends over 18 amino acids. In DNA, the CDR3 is TGCGCCAGCAGCTTTACAAGAGGGGGTGGCACTGGGGCCAACGTCCCGACTTTC. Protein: CASSFTRGGGTGANVPTF.

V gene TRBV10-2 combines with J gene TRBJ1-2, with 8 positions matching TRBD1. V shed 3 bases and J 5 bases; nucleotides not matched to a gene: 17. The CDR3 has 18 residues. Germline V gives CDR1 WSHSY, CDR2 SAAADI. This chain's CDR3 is CASSDPISGTGWRYGYTF. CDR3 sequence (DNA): TGCGCCAGCAGTGATCCAATCTCCGGGACAGGATGGAGGTATGGCTACACCTTC.

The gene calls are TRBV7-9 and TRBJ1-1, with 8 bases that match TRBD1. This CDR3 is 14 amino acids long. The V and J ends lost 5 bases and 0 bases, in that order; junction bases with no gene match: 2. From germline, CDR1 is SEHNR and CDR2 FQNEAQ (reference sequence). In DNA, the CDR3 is TGTGCCAGCAGCCCGGGACAGGTGAACACTGAAGCTTTCTTT. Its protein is CASSPGQVNTEAFF. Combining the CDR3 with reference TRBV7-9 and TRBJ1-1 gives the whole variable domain DTGVSQNPRHKITKRGQNVTFRCDPISEHNRLYWYRQTLGQGPEFLTYFQNEAQLEKSRLLSDRFSAERPKGSFSTLEIQRTEQGDSAMYLCASSPGQVNTEAFFGQGTRLTVV.

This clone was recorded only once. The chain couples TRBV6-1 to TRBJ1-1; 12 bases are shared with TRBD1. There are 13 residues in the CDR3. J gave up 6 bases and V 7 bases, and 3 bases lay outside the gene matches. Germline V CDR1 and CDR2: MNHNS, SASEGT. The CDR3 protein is CASTGTGGSEAFF. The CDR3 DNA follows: TGTGCCAGCACAGGGACAGGGGGCTCTGAAGCTTTCTTT.

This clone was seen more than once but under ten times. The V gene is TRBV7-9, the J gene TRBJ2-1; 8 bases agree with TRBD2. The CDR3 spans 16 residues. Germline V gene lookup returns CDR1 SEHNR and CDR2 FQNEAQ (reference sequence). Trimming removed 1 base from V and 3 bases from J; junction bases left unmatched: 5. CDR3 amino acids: CASSLGLAGNYNEQFF. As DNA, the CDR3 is TGTGCCAGCAGCTTAGGTCTAGCGGGTAACTACAATGAGCAGTTCTTC.

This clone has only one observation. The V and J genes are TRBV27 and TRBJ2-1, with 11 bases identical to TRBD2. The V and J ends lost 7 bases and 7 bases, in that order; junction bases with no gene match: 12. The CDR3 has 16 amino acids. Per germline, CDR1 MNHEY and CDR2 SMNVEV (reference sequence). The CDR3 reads CASTLWGVAGGNEQFF. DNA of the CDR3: TGTGCCAGCACCCTCTGGGGGGTAGCGGGAGGGAATGAGCAGTTCTTC.

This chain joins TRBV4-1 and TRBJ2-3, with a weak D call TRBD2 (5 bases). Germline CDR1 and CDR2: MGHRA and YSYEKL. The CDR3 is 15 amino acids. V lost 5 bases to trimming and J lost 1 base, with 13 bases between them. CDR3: CASSLTHGGTDTQYF. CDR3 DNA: TGCGCCAGCAGCTTGACTCACGGGGGCACAGATACGCAGTATTTT.

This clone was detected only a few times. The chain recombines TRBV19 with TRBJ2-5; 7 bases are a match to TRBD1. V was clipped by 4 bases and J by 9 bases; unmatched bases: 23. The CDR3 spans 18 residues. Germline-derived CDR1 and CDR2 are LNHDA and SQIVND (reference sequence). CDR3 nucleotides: TGTGCCAGTAGTACCGGGACAGTCTCGGCTACCCAAGAGACCCCCCAGTACTTC. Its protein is CASSTGTVSATQETPQYF.

This CDR3 reads CASSQRGGTPLDEQFF. The CDR3 DNA reads TGTGCCAGCAGCCAAAGAGGCGGGACCCCCTTAGATGAGCAGTTCTTC. V and J are TRBV9 and TRBJ2-1, with a tentative D call TRBD2 (6 bases). V shed 4 bases and J shed 8 bases, with 22 bases lying between them. Germline loops: CDR1 SGDLS, CDR2 YYNGEE. The CDR3 is 16 amino acids.

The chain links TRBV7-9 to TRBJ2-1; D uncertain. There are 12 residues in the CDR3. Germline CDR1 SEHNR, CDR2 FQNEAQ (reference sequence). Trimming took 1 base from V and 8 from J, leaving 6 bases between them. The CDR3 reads CASSLVSYEQFF. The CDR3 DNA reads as TGTGCCAGCAGCTTAGTCAGTTATGAGCAGTTCTTC.

The CDR3 is CASSPRTGSSQPQHF. In nucleotides, the CDR3 is TGTGCCAGCAGTCCGCGGACAGGGTCTAGCCAGCCCCAGCATTTT. J is TRBJ1-5 and V is TRBV28, with 8 bases fitting TRBD1. CDR3 length: 15 amino acids. The V gene end was trimmed by 5 bases and the J gene end by 7 bases; junction bases not matched to a gene: 10. Germline lookup yields CDR1 MDHEN and CDR2 SYDVKM.